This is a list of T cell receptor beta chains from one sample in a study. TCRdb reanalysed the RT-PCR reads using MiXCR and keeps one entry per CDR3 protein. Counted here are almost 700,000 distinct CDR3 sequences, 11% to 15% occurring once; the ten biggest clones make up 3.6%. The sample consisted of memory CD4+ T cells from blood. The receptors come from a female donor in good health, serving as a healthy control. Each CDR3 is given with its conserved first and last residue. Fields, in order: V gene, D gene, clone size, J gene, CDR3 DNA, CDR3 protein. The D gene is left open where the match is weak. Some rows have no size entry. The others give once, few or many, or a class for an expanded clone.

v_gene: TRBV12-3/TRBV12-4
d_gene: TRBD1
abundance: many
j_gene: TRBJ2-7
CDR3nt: TGTGCCAGCAGCCCGAAGGGGGGACAGGGGGCCTACGAGCAGTACTTC
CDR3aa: CASSPKGGQGAYEQYF

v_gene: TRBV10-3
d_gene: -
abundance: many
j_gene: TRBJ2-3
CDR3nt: TGTGCCATCAGTCAGGGAGATACGCAGTATTTT
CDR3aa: CAISQGDTQYF

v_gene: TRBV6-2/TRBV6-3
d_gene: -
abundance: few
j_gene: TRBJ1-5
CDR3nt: TGTGCCAGCAGTTACGGCGGTGAGCAGGGGAAAGGTCAGCCCCAGCATTTT
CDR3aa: CASSYGGEQGKGQPQHF

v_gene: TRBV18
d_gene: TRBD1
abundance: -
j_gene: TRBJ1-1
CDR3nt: TGTGCCAGCTCACCCGAACAGGGGGCAACTGGAAACACTGAAGCTTTCTTT
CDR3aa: CASSPEQGATGNTEAFF

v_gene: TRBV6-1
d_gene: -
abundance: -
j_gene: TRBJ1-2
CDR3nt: TGTGCCAGCAGGAGTAACGTCTATGGCTACACCTTC
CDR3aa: CASRSNVYGYTF

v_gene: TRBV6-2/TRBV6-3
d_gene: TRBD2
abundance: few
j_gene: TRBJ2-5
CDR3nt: TGTGCCACCCTACTCAGCGAGACTAGCTGCGGGACCCAGTACTTC
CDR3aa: CATLLSETSCGTQYF

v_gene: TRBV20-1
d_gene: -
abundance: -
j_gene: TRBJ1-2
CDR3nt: TGCAGTGCTAATTTTCCCGGCCGGATGTCTTCCTATGGCTACACCTTC
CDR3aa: CSANFPGRMSSYGYTF

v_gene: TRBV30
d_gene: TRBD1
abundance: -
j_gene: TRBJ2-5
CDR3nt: TGTGCCTGGGGCAGGGGGCGAGAGACCCAGTACTTC
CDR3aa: CAWGRGRETQYF

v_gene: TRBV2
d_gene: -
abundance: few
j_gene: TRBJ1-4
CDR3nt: TGTGCCAGCAAGCGAACAGTGAATGAAAAACTGTTTTTT
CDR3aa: CASKRTVNEKLFF

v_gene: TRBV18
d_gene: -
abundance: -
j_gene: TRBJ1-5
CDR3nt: TGTGCCAGCTCACCACAGACAGGATTTCAGCCCCAGCATTTT
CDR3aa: CASSPQTGFQPQHF

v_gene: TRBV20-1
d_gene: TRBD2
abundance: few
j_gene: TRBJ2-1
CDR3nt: TGCAGTGCTGAATCTTCGGGACTAGCGGGAGTTGAGCAGTTCTTC
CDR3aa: CSAESSGLAGVEQFF

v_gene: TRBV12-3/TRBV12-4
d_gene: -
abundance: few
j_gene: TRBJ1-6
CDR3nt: TGTGCCAGCAGTTTCCAGACAGGCCTTAATTCACCCCTCCACTTT
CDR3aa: CASSFQTGLNSPLHF

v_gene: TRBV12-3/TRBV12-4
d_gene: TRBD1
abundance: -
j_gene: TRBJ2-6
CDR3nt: TGTGCCAGCAGTTTAGGGCTCGGGACAGGGCCAGGAGGGGCCAACGTCCTGACTTTC
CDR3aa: CASSLGLGTGPGGANVLTF

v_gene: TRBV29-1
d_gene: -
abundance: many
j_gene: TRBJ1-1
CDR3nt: TGCAGCGTGGAAAGGAACACTGAAGCTTTCTTT
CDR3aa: CSVERNTEAFF

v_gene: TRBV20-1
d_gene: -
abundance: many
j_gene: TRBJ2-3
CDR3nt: TGCAGTGCTAGAGATGGGGGGGCCGCCGATCGTACGCAGTATTTT
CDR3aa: CSARDGGAADRTQYF

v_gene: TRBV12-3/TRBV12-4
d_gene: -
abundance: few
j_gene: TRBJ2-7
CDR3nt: TGTGCCAGCAGTTCGCCGGGACTTAACTCCTACGAGCAGTACTTC
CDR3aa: CASSSPGLNSYEQYF

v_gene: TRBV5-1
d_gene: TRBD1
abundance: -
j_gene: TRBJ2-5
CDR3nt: TGCGCCAGCAGCTTGGACAGGGGTATCCAAGAGACCCAGTACTTC
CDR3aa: CASSLDRGIQETQYF

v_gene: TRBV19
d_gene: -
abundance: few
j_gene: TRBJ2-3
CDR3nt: TGTGCCAGTAGTAAGGACGGTGCTACGCAGTATTTT
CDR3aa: CASSKDGATQYF

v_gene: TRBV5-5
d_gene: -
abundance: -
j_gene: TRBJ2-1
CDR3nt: TGTGCCAGCAGCTTTGATGGGGCTGGTCGGAATGAGCAGTTCTTC
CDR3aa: CASSFDGAGRNEQFF

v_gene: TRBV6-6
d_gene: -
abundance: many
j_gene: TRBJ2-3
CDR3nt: TGTGCCTCTGGGGGCGGCACAGATACGCAGTATTTT
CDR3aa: CASGGGTDTQYF

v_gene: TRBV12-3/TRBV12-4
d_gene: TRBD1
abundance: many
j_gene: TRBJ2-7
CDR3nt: TGTGCCAGCAGAGACCGCGACAGGGCCTACTACGAGCAGTACTTC
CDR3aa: CASRDRDRAYYEQYF

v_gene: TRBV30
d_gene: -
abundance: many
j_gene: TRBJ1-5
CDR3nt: TGTGCCTGGTCACAGGGAGGGGATCAGCCCCAGCATTTT
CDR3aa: CAWSQGGDQPQHF

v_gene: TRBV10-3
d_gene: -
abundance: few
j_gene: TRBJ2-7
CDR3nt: TGTGCCATCTCGGGTGGCAGTGGCTTAGGCGAGCAGTACTTC
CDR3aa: CAISGGSGLGEQYF

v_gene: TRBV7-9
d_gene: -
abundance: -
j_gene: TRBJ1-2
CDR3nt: TGTGCCGCTGGGGATCAGTTTAACTATGGCTACACCTTC
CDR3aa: CAAGDQFNYGYTF

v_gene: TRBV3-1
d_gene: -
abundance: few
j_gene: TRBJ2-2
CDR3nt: TGTGCCAGCAGTAGTGGGGAGCTGTTTTTT
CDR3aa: CASSSGELFF

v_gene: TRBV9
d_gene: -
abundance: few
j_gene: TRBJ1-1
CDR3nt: TGTGCCAGCAGCGTGGTCGGGACCGTAAACACTGAAGCTTTCTTT
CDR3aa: CASSVVGTVNTEAFF

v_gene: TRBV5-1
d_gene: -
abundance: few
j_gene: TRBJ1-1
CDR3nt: TGCGCCAGCAGCCTGATTGGGGGTCCGAACACTGAAGCTTTCTTT
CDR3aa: CASSLIGGPNTEAFF

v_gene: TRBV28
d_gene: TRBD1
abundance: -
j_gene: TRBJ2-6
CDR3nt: TGTGCCAGCGGGCCTCCAGGGGGCGCCCCAACTGGGGCCAACGTCCTGACTTTC
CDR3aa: CASGPPGGAPTGANVLTF

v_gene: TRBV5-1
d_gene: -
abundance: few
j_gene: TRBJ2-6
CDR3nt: TGCGCCAGCAGCTTGGCGGTGGGCGCTGGGGCCAACGTCCTGACTTTC
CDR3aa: CASSLAVGAGANVLTF

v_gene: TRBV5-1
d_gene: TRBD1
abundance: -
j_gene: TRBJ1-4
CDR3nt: TGCGCCAGCAGCAGGACAGGGGTCGGTAATGAAAAACTGTTTTTT
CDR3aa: CASSRTGVGNEKLFF

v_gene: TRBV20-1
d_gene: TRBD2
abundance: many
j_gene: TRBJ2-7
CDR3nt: TGCAGTGCTTCTCCTAGCGGGAGTTTGGGCCTGTACTTC
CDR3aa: CSASPSGSLGLYF

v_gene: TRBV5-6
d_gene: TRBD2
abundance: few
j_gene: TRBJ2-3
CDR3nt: TGTGCCAGCAGTTTGGGACTAGTCACGAGCACAGATACGCAGTATTTT
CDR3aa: CASSLGLVTSTDTQYF

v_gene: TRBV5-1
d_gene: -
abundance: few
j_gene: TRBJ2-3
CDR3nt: TGCGCCAGCAGCTTGGCCGGAGAGTTGGATACGCAGTATTTT
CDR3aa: CASSLAGELDTQYF

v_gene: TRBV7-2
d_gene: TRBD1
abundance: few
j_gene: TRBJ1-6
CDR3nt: TGTGCCAGCAGCACAGGGGCTGCCTATAATTCACCCCTCCACTTT
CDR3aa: CASSTGAAYNSPLHF

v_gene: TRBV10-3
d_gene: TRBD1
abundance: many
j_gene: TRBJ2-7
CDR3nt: TGTGCCATCAGGGGACAGAGCCCCTACGAGCAGTACTTC
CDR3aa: CAIRGQSPYEQYF

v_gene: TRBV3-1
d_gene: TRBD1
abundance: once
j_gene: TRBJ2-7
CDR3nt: TGTGCCAGCAGCCAATCGGGACAGGGTAGGCACGAGCAGTACTTC
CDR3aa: CASSQSGQGRHEQYF

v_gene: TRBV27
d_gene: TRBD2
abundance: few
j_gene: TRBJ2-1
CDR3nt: TGTGCCAGCAGTCACAAAGCGGGGGTTATTAATGAGCAGTTCTTC
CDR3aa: CASSHKAGVINEQFF

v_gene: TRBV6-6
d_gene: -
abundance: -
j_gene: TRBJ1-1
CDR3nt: TGTGCCAGCAGTTTGGGTTCCGCTGAAGCTTTCTTT
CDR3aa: CASSLGSAEAFF

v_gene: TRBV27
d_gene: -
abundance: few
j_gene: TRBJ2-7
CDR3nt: TGTGCCAGCAGTTCGCCCGTAGGGCGAGACTCCTACGAGCAGTACTTC
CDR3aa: CASSSPVGRDSYEQYF

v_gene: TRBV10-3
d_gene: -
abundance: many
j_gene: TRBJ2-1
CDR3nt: TGTGCCATCAGTGTTGCGGGGAAAGACAATGAGCAGTTCTTC
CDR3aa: CAISVAGKDNEQFF